A single sample gave rise to the 11 T cell receptor beta chains below, sequenced in a study of OX40 agonist ivuxolimab in advanced cancers. Sequenced by immunoSEQ multiplex PCR; TCRdb stores in-frame clones only, minus some. The repertoire holds under 70,000 clones, with 80% to 85% as singletons. The material was CD4+ or CD8+ T cells sorted from blood, obtained in a trial of the OX40 agonist ivuxolimab. The receptors were sampled from an adult with an advanced solid tumor such as melanoma, head and neck, liver or kidney cancer.

The rearrangement joins TRBV2 to TRBJ2-3; TRBD1 aligns across 11 bases. The trim removed 5 bases at V and 6 bases at J, leaving 7 bases unmatched. CDR3 size: 15 residues. Germline assignment: CDR1 SNHLY and CDR2 FYNNEI. CDR3: CASSPGTGGVDTQYF. CDR3 DNA sequence: TGTGCCAGCAGTCCCGGGACAGGGGGTGTGGATACGCAGTATTTT.

The rearrangement uses TRBV27 and TRBJ1-1, with 7 positions matching TRBD1. V trimming: 3 bases; J trimming: 1 base; junction bases outside the gene matches: 8. The CDR3 is made up of 16 amino acids. CDR1 MNHEY and CDR2 SMNVEV come from the germline V gene (reference sequence). This chain's CDR3 is CASSLGQTDTNTEAFF. CDR3 coding DNA: TGTGCCAGCAGTTTGGGACAGACCGATACGAACACTGAAGCTTTCTTT.

This clone was counted between two and nine times. This chain uses TRBV27 with TRBJ2-7; either TRBD1 or TRBD2 may fit D (6 bases each). The CDR3 covers 15 residues. The V and J ends lost 0 bases and 6 bases respectively, with 15 bases between them. The germline CDR1 and CDR2 sequences are MNHEY and SMNVEV (reference sequence). The CDR3 spells CASSLSWGARFEQYF. CDR3 bases: TGTGCCAGCAGTTTATCCTGGGGGGCCCGTTTCGAGCAGTACTTC.

The chain employs TRBV6-6 and TRBJ1-2; D gene uncertain. Trimming shortened V by 4 bases and J by 8 bases, and 11 bases separated the two germline ends. Germline V gene data show CDR1 as MNHNY and CDR2 as SVGAGI (reference sequence). The CDR3 covers 12 residues. The CDR3 protein is CASSSLPGGYTF. The CDR3 DNA follows: TGTGCCAGCAGTTCCCTTCCGGGGGGCTACACCTTC.

This chain uses TRBV12-5 with TRBJ2-2; TRBD1 aligns across 8 bases. Germline CDR1 LGHNT, CDR2 FRNRAP. The CDR3 contains 16 residues. The V gene end was trimmed by 6 bases and the J gene end by 0 bases; junction bases not matched to a gene: 6. CDR3 protein: CASGRTGTANTGELFF. The CDR3 bases are TGTGCTAGTGGGAGGACAGGGACAGCGAACACCGGGGAGCTGTTTTTT.

The rearrangement joins TRBV9 to TRBJ2-1; no clear D gene. Trimming cost V 2 bases and J 2 bases, with 11 bases left between them. The CDR3 is 15 amino acids. Per germline, CDR1 SGDLS and CDR2 YYNGEE. Written as DNA, the CDR3 is TGTGCCAGCAGCGTCCAACCCCGTGCCTACAATGAGCAGTTCTTC. Translating gives CASSVQPRAYNEQFF.

The V call is TRBV5-6, the J call TRBJ1-6; 8 bases agree with TRBD1. The CDR3 is 16 residues long. V shed 4 bases and J 5 bases; nucleotides not matched to a gene: 8. CDR1 is SGHDT and CDR2 is YYEEEE in the germline V gene. The CDR3 region is CASSPHQGADNSPLHF. The CDR3 DNA reads TGTGCCAGCAGCCCACACCAGGGGGCGGATAATTCACCCCTCCACTTT.

This chain uses TRBV4-2 with TRBJ2-2; no clear D. Germline CDR1 and CDR2: LGHNA and YNFKEQ. The CDR3 has 14 amino acids. The V and J ends lost 2 bases and 4 bases respectively, with 8 bases between them. CDR3 DNA sequence: TGTGCCAGCAGCCAACGCAGCCCCACCGGGGAGCTGTTTTTT. Its protein product is CASSQRSPTGELFF.

This clone was seen more than once but under ten times. Other DNA sequences within the sample encode an identical CDR3. For the CDR3, the DNA is TGCGCCAGCAGCCTGGACAGGGACTATGGCTACACCTTC. This codes for CASSLDRDYGYTF. The chain couples TRBV5-1 to TRBJ1-2; the match to TRBD1 covers 8 bases. Per germline, CDR1 SGHRS and CDR2 YFSETQ. CDR3 length: 13 amino acids. The ends lost 4 bases at V and 3 bases at J; junction bases unmatched: 2.

This clone has a single count. This sequence joins TRBV5-1 and TRBJ1-3; the match to TRBD1 covers 8 bases. CDR1 and CDR2 (germline): SGHRS, YFSETQ. With V trimmed by 4 bases and J by 3 bases, 6 bases remained unmatched. The CDR3 sequence is 15 residues long. The CDR3 region is CASSIGQGGGNTIYF. Written as DNA, the CDR3 is TGCGCCAGCAGCATCGGACAGGGCGGTGGAAACACCATATATTTT. The entire variable domain, with the rest obtained from reference TRBV5-1 and TRBJ1-3, is as follows: KAGVTQTPRYLIKTRGQQVTLSCSPISGHRSVSWYQQTPGQGLQFLFEYFSETQRNKGNFPGRFSGRQFSNSRSEMNVSTLELGDSALYLCASSIGQGGGNTIYFGEGSWLTVV.

The rearrangement joins TRBV2 to TRBJ2-7; a possible D gene is TRBD1 (6 bases). The V gene lost 8 bases and the J gene lost 4 bases, with 9 bases spanning the gap. CDR3 length: 11 residues. The germline V gene has CDR1 SNHLY and CDR2 FYNNEI. CDR3 nucleotide sequence: TGTGCCAGCTCCGGACAGTACGAGCAGTACTTC. It codes for CASSGQYEQYF.